Listed below are T cell receptor beta chains from one sample, sequenced in a study of shared clonotypes between healthy human individuals. Produced via immunoSEQ multiplex PCR; TCRdb's table is partial and in-frame only. The sample records more than 550,000 clones, less than 95% being singletons. Sequenced: memory CD8+ T cells from PBMCs. All receptors come from a man younger than 35 in good health. Some clones in this sample may be carry-over from other donors' samples. Each CDR3 is given with its conserved first and last residue. Fields, in order: J gene, D gene, V gene, CDR3 length, clone size, CDR3 protein, CDR3 DNA. D genes are given only for firm matches. Clone size, where shown, is once, few, many, or a class for clones that have expanded.

TRBJ1-1 | - | TRBV6-5 | 14 | once | CASSYYGQHTEAFF | TGTGCCAGCAGTTACTACGGACAACACACTGAAGCTTTCTTT
TRBJ2-7 | - | TRBV5-5 | 14 | - | CASSLGRANDEQYF | TGTGCCAGCAGCTTGGGTCGGGCAAACGACGAGCAGTACTTC
TRBJ2-7 | TRBD1 | TRBV13 | 13 | - | CASSLGTGTEQYF | TGTGCCAGCAGCTTGGGGACAGGGACCGAGCAGTACTTC
TRBJ2-3 | TRBD1 | TRBV4-1 | 19 | once | CASSQHERGTAIDTDTQYF | TGCGCCAGCAGCCAACACGAGCGAGGGACAGCTATTGACACAGATACGCAGTATTTT
TRBJ1-2 | - | TRBV9 | 17 | once | CASSVRPAEGFGHGYTF | TGTGCCAGCAGCGTACGGCCGGCGGAAGGTTTTGGACATGGCTACACCTTC
TRBJ1-2 | - | TRBV4-3 | 15 | - | CASSQDIGASYGYTF | TGCGCCAGCAGCCAAGATATTGGGGCTAGCTATGGCTACACCTTC
TRBJ2-1 | - | TRBV4-1 | 13 | - | CASSQDDFNEQFF | TGCGCCAGCAGCCAAGATGACTTCAATGAGCAGTTCTTC
TRBJ1-1 | - | TRBV13 | 17 | - | CASSSYTTGLMNTEAFF | TGTGCCAGCAGCTCCTACACTACAGGACTCATGAACACTGAAGCTTTCTTT
TRBJ2-2 | - | TRBV29-1 | 14 | once | CSVRYSGNTGELFF | TGCAGCGTCAGATATAGCGGGAACACCGGGGAGCTGTTTTTT
TRBJ2-3 | - | TRBV27 | 13 | - | CASSYFSTDTQYF | TGTGCCAGCAGTTACTTCTCCACAGATACGCAGTATTTT
TRBJ1-1 | - | TRBV27 | 15 | few | CASSTRAGADTEAFF | TGTGCCAGCAGTACCCGGGCGGGGGCAGACACTGAAGCTTTCTTT
TRBJ1-3 | - | TRBV7-6 | 16 | - | CASSAYGVASGNTIYF | TGTGCCAGCAGCGCCTACGGGGTAGCGTCTGGAAACACCATATATTTT
TRBJ2-3 | - | TRBV4-1 | 12 | - | CASSASGDTQYF | TGCGCCAGCAGCGCCTCCGGAGATACGCAGTATTTT
TRBJ1-4 | TRBD1 | TRBV6-6 | 16 | - | CASSTRTGGDSEKLFF | TGTGCCAGCAGTACTCGGACAGGGGGCGATAGTGAAAAACTGTTTTTT
TRBJ2-7 | TRBD1 | TRBV27 | 16 | - | CASDPYPGQGASEQYF | TGTGCCAGCGACCCCTACCCGGGACAGGGGGCGTCCGAGCAGTACTTC
TRBJ2-3 | - | TRBV5-1 | 10 | - | CASRGDTQYF | TGCGCCAGCAGGGGGGATACGCAGTATTTT
TRBJ2-1 | TRBD2 | TRBV19 | 19 | - | CASSLLAGGRGSSYNEQFF | TGTGCCAGTAGCCTACTAGCGGGAGGGCGCGGAAGCTCCTACAATGAGCAGTTCTTC
TRBJ1-2 | - | TRBV2 | 14 | - | CASSPTGTHYGYTF | TGTGCCAGCAGCCCTACAGGGACTCACTATGGCTACACCTTC
TRBJ2-3 | TRBD2 | TRBV29-1 | 16 | - | CSVEDPGGAFTDTQYF | TGCAGCGTTGAAGATCCGGGAGGGGCCTTCACAGATACGCAGTATTTT
TRBJ2-3 | TRBD1 | TRBV2 | 13 | - | CARRDRSTDTQYF | TGTGCCAGAAGGGACAGGAGCACAGATACGCAGTATTTT
TRBJ2-7 | TRBD2 | TRBV7-9 | 12 | - | CASRGLAYEQYF | TGTGCCAGCAGGGGACTAGCCTACGAGCAGTACTTC
TRBJ2-7 | - | TRBV4-1 | 13 | - | CASSHGFSYEQYF | TGCGCCAGCAGCCATGGTTTCTCCTACGAGCAGTACTTC
TRBJ2-1 | - | TRBV7-8 | 13 | - | CASSLYLSDEQFF | TGTGCCAGCAGCCTTTACCTTAGCGATGAGCAGTTCTTC
TRBJ2-3 | - | TRBV9 | 14 | - | CASSVAGGADTQYF | TGTGCCAGCAGCGTAGCAGGTGGAGCAGATACGCAGTATTTT
TRBJ2-5 | TRBD1 | TRBV19 | 14 | - | CASSGQGFRETQYF | TGTGCCAGTAGCGGACAGGGGTTTCGGGAGACCCAGTACTTC
TRBJ2-3 | TRBD1 | TRBV7-9 | 12 | - | CASDRGTDTQYF | TGTGCCAGCGACAGGGGCACAGATACGCAGTATTTT
TRBJ1-3 | - | TRBV5-8 | 16 | - | CASSLGRLGSGNTIYF | TGTGCCAGCAGCTTGGGCCGGCTAGGCTCTGGAAACACCATATATTTT
TRBJ2-1 | - | TRBV2 | 17 | - | CASSGKFGIEGYNEQFF | TGTGCCAGCAGTGGGAAATTTGGGATCGAGGGGTACAATGAGCAGTTCTTC
TRBJ2-7 | TRBD2 | TRBV19 | 15 | - | CASSILAGGVNEQYF | TGTGCCAGTAGTATTTTAGCGGGAGGAGTGAACGAGCAGTACTTC
TRBJ1-2 | - | TRBV5-1 | 13 | - | CASSLEASGGYTF | TGCGCCAGCAGCTTGGAGGCAAGTGGTGGCTACACCTTC
TRBJ2-1 | TRBD2 | TRBV4-1 | 17 | - | CASSQGPSGESYNEQFF | TGCGCCAGCAGCCAAGGCCCTAGCGGGGAGAGCTACAATGAGCAGTTCTTC
TRBJ2-5 | TRBD1 | TRBV7-6 | 17 | once | CASSNVRREDRRETQYF | TGTGCCAGCAGCAACGTTCGACGAGAGGACAGGAGGGAGACCCAGTACTTC
TRBJ2-7 | - | TRBV4-1 | 14 | - | CASSQEGRGYEQYF | TGCGCCAGCAGCCAAGAAGGGCGTGGCTACGAGCAGTACTTC
TRBJ1-2 | - | TRBV4-1 | 15 | - | CASSQQGSSADGYTF | TGCGCCAGCAGCCAACAGGGATCATCGGCTGACGGCTACACCTTC
TRBJ1-1 | - | TRBV5-6 | 15 | - | CASSLNTPANTEAFF | TGTGCCAGCAGCTTGAACACCCCGGCAAACACTGAAGCTTTCTTT
TRBJ2-5 | - | TRBV7-9 | 14 | - | CASSFRDSGETQYF | TGTGCCAGCAGCTTCCGGGACAGCGGGGAGACCCAGTACTTC
TRBJ2-7 | - | TRBV28 | 12 | - | CASSYDIYEQYF | TGTGCCAGCAGTTACGACATCTACGAGCAGTACTTC
TRBJ2-2 | - | TRBV10-2 | 12 | - | CASSEGTGELFF | TGCGCCAGCAGTGAGGGAACCGGGGAGCTGTTTTTT
TRBJ2-7 | TRBD1 | TRBV29-1 | 15 | - | CSVQGTGNNPYEQYF | TGCAGCGTTCAAGGGACAGGGAACAATCCCTACGAGCAGTACTTC
TRBJ2-3 | - | TRBV9 | 13 | - | CASSGDFTDTQYF | TGTGCCAGCAGCGGGGACTTCACAGATACGCAGTATTTT
TRBJ1-1 | - | TRBV27 | 13 | - | CASSLTRITEAFF | TGTGCCAGCAGTTTAACCCGGATCACTGAAGCTTTCTTT
TRBJ2-3 | TRBD2 | TRBV9 | 15 | - | CASSGGLADTDTQYF | TGTGCCAGCAGCGGTGGACTAGCGGACACAGATACGCAGTATTTT
TRBJ1-2 | TRBD1 | TRBV27 | 18 | - | CASSPAAGQGARNYGYTF | TGTGCCAGCAGTCCAGCAGCGGGACAGGGAGCCCGCAACTATGGCTACACCTTC
TRBJ1-1 | - | TRBV4-1 | 12 | - | CASSPGPLGAFF | TGCGCCAGCAGCCCGGGGCCACTGGGGGCTTTCTTT
TRBJ2-1 | - | TRBV10-3 | 15 | - | CAISAARQRYNEQFF | TGTGCCATCAGTGCCGCACGGCAAAGATACAATGAGCAGTTCTTC
TRBJ2-1 | - | TRBV14 | 13 | - | CASSQVGYNEQFF | TGTGCCAGCAGCCAAGTAGGGTACAATGAGCAGTTCTTC
TRBJ2-7 | - | TRBV9 | 15 | - | CASSATTSAAYEQYF | TGTGCCAGCAGCGCAACGACTAGTGCAGCCTACGAGCAGTACTTC
TRBJ2-3 | - | TRBV28 | 13 | - | CASSLTITDTQYF | TGTGCCAGCAGTTTAACGATCACAGATACGCAGTATTTT
TRBJ2-1 | TRBD2 | TRBV5-4 | 13 | - | CASSGRAVHEQFF | TGTGCCAGCAGCGGGAGGGCGGTCCATGAGCAGTTCTTC
TRBJ2-2 | - | TRBV18 | 15 | - | CASSPRGIDSGELFF | TGTGCCAGCTCACCTCGGGGGATTGACTCCGGGGAGCTGTTTTTT
TRBJ2-5 | - | TRBV28 | 16 | - | CASSSPGLLLGETQYF | TGTGCCAGCAGTTCACCAGGACTACTCCTCGGAGAGACCCAGTACTTC
TRBJ2-5 | TRBD2 | TRBV11-2 | 19 | once | CASSIGLAGGSVVQETQYF | TGTGCCAGCAGCATAGGACTAGCGGGAGGAAGTGTGGTCCAAGAGACCCAGTACTTC
TRBJ1-4 | - | TRBV6-5 | 14 | - | CASSYSRKSEKLFF | TGTGCCAGCAGTTACTCGCGGAAAAGTGAAAAACTGTTTTTT
TRBJ2-6 | - | TRBV6-1 | 15 | few | CASSEGTSGANVLTF | TGTGCCAGCAGTGAAGGGACCTCTGGGGCCAACGTCCTGACTTTC
TRBJ2-3 | - | TRBV27 | 15 | once | CASSHPRTKTDTQYF | TGTGCCAGCAGCCACCCTCGAACGAAGACAGATACGCAGTATTTT